Following are 26 T cell receptor beta chains from one sample sequenced in a study of T cell clones after liver transplantation. The data were produced by immunoSEQ multiplex PCR, yet TCRdb's version contains in-frame clones alone and is incomplete. This table holds approximately 100,000 clones, approximately 78% found once. The specimen comprised CD4+ T cells from blood, sampled before liver transplant. Receptors were obtained from a human donor who received a liver transplant.

The chain employs TRBV6-1 and TRBJ2-2; the match to TRBD2 covers 8 bases. V shed 0 bases, J shed 6 bases, and the junction held 12 bases outside the gene matches. CDR1 is MNHNS and CDR2 is SASEGT in the germline V gene. The CDR3 sequence is 18 residues long. CDR3 nucleotides: TGTGCCAGCAGTGAAGCGCGGAAGATTAGCGGGAATGCCGGGGAGCTGTTTTTT. Protein product: CASSEARKISGNAGELFF.

The rearrangement uses TRBV18 and TRBJ1-2, with D perhaps matching TRBD1 (6 bases). Germline CDR1 reads KGHSH; CDR2 reads LQKENI. CDR3 length: 14 residues. V gave up 3 bases and J gave up 0 bases, with 8 bases separating them. CDR3: CASSPDRSNYGYTF. The CDR3 nucleotides read TGTGCCAGCTCACCGGACAGATCTAACTATGGCTACACCTTC. The full variable domain, in which reference TRBV18 and TRBJ1-2 provide the parts outside the CDR3, is NAGVMQNPRHLVRRRGQEARLRCSPMKGHSHVYWYRQLPEEGLKFMVYLQKENIIDESGMPKERFSAEFPKEGPSILRIQQVVRGDSAAYFCASSPDRSNYGYTFGSGTRLTVV.

This clone was seen ten or more times. The chain employs TRBV14 and TRBJ2-2; unclear D gene. From germline, CDR1 is SGHDN and CDR2 FVKESK. V lost 2 bases to trimming and J lost 4 bases, with 11 bases between them. The CDR3 has 15 residues. The DNA of the CDR3 is TGTGCCAGCAGCCAACACGGGCGCGGCACCGGGGAGCTGTTTTTT. It yields the protein CASSQHGRGTGELFF.

This chain links TRBV27 with TRBJ2-7; no definite D call. The CDR3 length is 13 residues. Per the germline V gene, CDR1 is MNHEY and CDR2 is SMNVEV (reference sequence). With 5 bases removed from V and 1 base from J, the gap between germline ends came to 9 bases. CDR3 sequence (DNA): TGTGCCAGCAGTCCCCACACGTCCTACGAGCAGTACTTC. Protein product: CASSPHTSYEQYF.

The rearrangement joins TRBV7-2 to TRBJ2-7, with D tentatively TRBD1 (6 bases). Germline CDR1 is SGHTA and CDR2 is FQGNSA. V was trimmed by 4 bases and J by 6 bases, leaving 22 bases between them. The CDR3 has 16 amino acids. The CDR3, as DNA: TGTGCCAGCAGCTCTAAGCCCGGGACACCTTCGGGCGAGCAGTACTTC. Protein product: CASSSKPGTPSGEQYF.

The chain is built from TRBV19 and TRBJ2-7; a possible D gene is TRBD2 (5 bases). V shed 7 bases and J shed 8 bases, with 12 bases lying between them. Germline values: CDR1 LNHDA, CDR2 SQIVND (reference sequence). The CDR3 totals 11 residues. CDR3 DNA sequence: TGTGCCAGTAAGGGCGGGCCACAGCAGTACTTC. Amino acid sequence: CASKGGPQQYF.

This chain joins TRBV27 and TRBJ2-5; a possible D gene is TRBD1 (5 bases). Trimming removed 4 bases from V and 7 bases from J, with 19 bases in between. Germline CDR1 is MNHEY and CDR2 is SMNVEV (reference sequence). This CDR3 comprises 15 residues. DNA of the CDR3: TGTGCCAGCAGTTCGGCAGGGATGGGATCCGCGACCCAGTACTTC. The encoded protein is CASSSAGMGSATQYF.

This clone was seen a single time. The J gene is TRBJ2-1, the V gene TRBV2; D possibly corresponds to TRBD2 (5 bases). Germline CDR1 and CDR2: SNHLY and FYNNEI. CDR3 length: 16 residues. The ends were cut back, 6 bases at V and 5 bases at J, with 20 bases in the middle. This chain's CDR3 is CASRGNLAAANNEQFF. DNA for the CDR3: TGTGCCAGCAGAGGAAACCTAGCTGCCGCAAACAATGAGCAGTTCTTC.

This chain connects TRBV14 to TRBJ1-6; D is unclear. The V end was cut by 6 bases, the J end by 9 bases, with 12 bases between. The CDR3 consists of 13 residues. CDR1 is SGHDN and CDR2 is FVKESK in the germline V gene. The DNA of the CDR3 is TGTGCCAGCAGTTCTCAGGATCGTTCACCCCTCCACTTT. It yields the protein CASSSQDRSPLHF.

The genes are TRBV4-1 and TRBJ2-2; D not certain. The germline gives CDR1 MGHRA, CDR2 YSYEKL. V was cut by 4 bases and J by 2 bases, with 11 bases left in between. The CDR3 runs to 15 residues. This chain's CDR3 is CASSLIPGNTGELFF. CDR3 sequence (DNA): TGCGCCAGCAGCCTCATACCGGGCAACACCGGGGAGCTGTTTTTT.

This clone showed up just once. V is TRBV15 and J is TRBJ1-2; maybe TRBD1 (6 bases). CDR1 LNHNV and CDR2 YYDKDF come from the germline V gene (reference sequence). V lost 2 bases, J lost 3 bases, and 7 bases lay in between. This CDR3 is built from 13 residues. This chain's CDR3 is CATSRQGYYGYTF. Here the CDR3 DNA reads TGTGCCACCAGCAGACAGGGGTACTATGGCTACACCTTC.

This sequence joins TRBV19 and TRBJ2-1; no clear D gene. From germline, CDR1 is LNHDA and CDR2 SQIVND (reference sequence). This CDR3 is built from 13 residues. V lost 1 base to trimming and J lost 4 bases, with 5 bases between them. CDR3 region: CASSIGLYNEQFF. DNA of the CDR3: TGTGCCAGTAGTATAGGACTTTACAATGAGCAGTTCTTC.

In regard to this clone: Other DNA sequences in the same sample also yield this CDR3. The rearrangement joins TRBV7-2 to TRBJ2-7, with D uncertain. V lost 5 bases and J lost 0, with 2 bases in between. This CDR3 spans 11 amino acids. Germline lookup yields CDR1 SGHTA and CDR2 FQGNSA. The CDR3 nucleotides are TGTGCCAGCAGCCTCTCCTACGAGCAGTACTTC. Its protein is CASSLSYEQYF.

V and J are TRBV5-5 and TRBJ1-2; perhaps TRBD1 as D (5 bases). Per the germline V gene, CDR1 is SGHKS and CDR2 is YYEKEE (reference sequence). The CDR3 consists of 13 residues. Trimming removed 4 bases from V and 8 bases from J, with 15 bases in between. The CDR3 nucleotides read TGTGCCAGCAGCCTCAGGGACGGTGACGGCTACACCTTC. Its protein is CASSLRDGDGYTF.

This chain links TRBV6-1 with TRBJ2-3; D gene uncertain. The CDR3 has 12 amino acids. Germline values: CDR1 MNHNS, CDR2 SASEGT. Trimming cost V 6 bases and J 6 bases, with 10 bases left between them. The CDR3 loop is CASSNAPDTQYF. The CDR3 DNA reads TGTGCCAGCAGCAATGCGCCGGATACGCAGTATTTT.

The V gene is TRBV4-1, the J gene TRBJ2-7; 9 bases map to TRBD1. Germline V lookup: CDR1 MGHRA, CDR2 YSYEKL. The J segment lost 4 bases and the V segment lost 2 bases, leaving 6 bases of the junction unmatched. The CDR3 sequence is 15 residues long. The CDR3 is CASSQQDRGGYEQYF. The DNA for the CDR3 is TGCGCCAGCAGCCAACAGGACAGGGGTGGTTACGAGCAGTACTTC.

This chain uses TRBV2 with TRBJ1-5; the D is unclear. CDR3 length: 14 residues. Germline-derived CDR1 and CDR2 are SNHLY and FYNNEI. V lost 3 bases and J 3 bases, leaving 9 bases between the germline ends. CDR3: CASSESRYNQPQHF. The DNA for the CDR3 is TGTGCCAGCAGTGAGTCCAGATACAATCAGCCCCAGCATTTT.

V and J are TRBV15 and TRBJ2-6, with unresolved D. CDR1 is LNHNV, CDR2 YYDKDF, per germline (reference sequence). Trimming shortened V by 4 bases and J by 1 base, and 11 bases separated the two germline ends. The CDR3 consists of 16 residues. The CDR3 spells CATSNFKSSGANVLTF. The CDR3 DNA is TGTGCCACCAGCAACTTTAAGAGTTCTGGGGCCAACGTCCTGACTTTC.

The chain carries TRBV11-2 and TRBJ1-3, with 7 bases fitting TRBD1. This CDR3 is 14 amino acids long. Germline trimming cut 4 bases from V and 4 bases from J; bases unmatched to any gene: 4. Germline CDR1 reads SGHAT; CDR2 reads FQNNGV. CDR3 in amino acids: CASSSLDRGNTIYF. The CDR3, as DNA: TGTGCCAGCAGCTCGTTGGACAGGGGAAACACCATATATTTT.

There are a few counts of this clone. The chain joins TRBV27 to TRBJ2-1, with 7 positions matching TRBD2. V lost 6 bases to trimming and J lost 4 bases; unmatched junction nucleotides: 6. Germline loops: CDR1 MNHEY, CDR2 SMNVEV (reference sequence). The CDR3 is 14 residues long. The CDR3 DNA reads TGTGCCAGCAGGTTGCGGGAGAAGTACAATGAGCAGTTCTTC. This translates into CASRLREKYNEQFF.

This chain connects TRBV28 to TRBJ2-6, with 7 nucleotides matching TRBD1. V lost 6 bases and J lost 2; bases outside the gene matches: 4. Per germline, CDR1 MDHEN and CDR2 SYDVKM. The CDR3 spans 15 residues. As DNA, the CDR3 is TGTGCCAGCAGGCCGGGACAGCCTGGGGCCAACGTCCTGACTTTC. It codes for CASRPGQPGANVLTF. Supplemented by reference TRBV28 and TRBJ2-6, the full variable domain reads DVKVTQSSRYLVKRTGEKVFLECVQDMDHENMFWYRQDPGLGLRLIYFSYDVKMKEKGDIPEGYSVSREKKERFSLILESASTNQTSMYLCASRPGQPGANVLTFGAGSRLTVL.

Ten or more counts support this clone. V gene TRBV6-1 combines with J gene TRBJ1-2, with D tentatively TRBD1 (5 bases). The ends were cut back, 4 bases at V and 2 bases at J, with 11 bases in the middle. Germline CDR1 MNHNS, CDR2 SASEGT. The CDR3 extends over 14 amino acids. This CDR3 reads CASSAVSGNYGYTF. The DNA for the CDR3 is TGTGCCAGCAGTGCGGTCTCAGGGAACTATGGCTACACCTTC.

This CDR3 is CASGRAGGNTEAFF. CDR3 coding DNA: TGTGCCAGCGGCAGGGCTGGGGGGAACACTGAAGCTTTCTTT. The chain recombines TRBV6-5 with TRBJ1-1, with D possibly TRBD1 on 5 matching bases. The germline V gene has CDR1 MNHEY and CDR2 SVGAGI. The V and J ends lost 8 bases and 1 base respectively, with 14 bases between them. There are 14 residues in the CDR3.

This clone was seen a single time. The chain employs TRBV5-1 and TRBJ1-5; 7 nucleotides align to TRBD1. Losses at the gene ends were 1 base for V and 8 bases for J; bases not matched to a gene: 0. There are 12 residues in the CDR3. Germline V gives CDR1 SGHRS, CDR2 YFSETQ. The CDR3 region is CASSLTGEPQHF. Written as DNA, the CDR3 is TGCGCCAGCAGCTTGACAGGGGAGCCCCAGCATTTT.

This clone was seen a few times. This chain uses TRBV29-1 with TRBJ2-2; the D call may be TRBD1 or TRBD2 (5 bases each). Germline V CDR1 and CDR2: SQVTM, ANQGSEA. This CDR3 has 13 residues. Trimming removed 6 bases at V and 4 bases at J, with 12 bases between. The CDR3 DNA follows: TGCAGCGTCCCGGGACCTATCACCGGGGAGCTGTTTTTT. It is translated as CSVPGPITGELFF.

This rearrangement joins TRBV9 to TRBJ1-2, with TRBD1 matching over 7 bases. Unmatched junction bases numbered 9, after V lost 3 bases and J lost 4 bases. CDR1 SGDLS and CDR2 YYNGEE come from the germline V gene. The CDR3 extends over 15 amino acids. CDR3 nucleotide sequence: TGTGCCAGCAGCGCAGACAGGGTGCTAGGCTATGGCTACACCTTC. It encodes CASSADRVLGYGYTF.